These T cell receptor beta chains were read from a single sample in a study of tumor and adjacent non-tumor tissue in lung cancer. TCRdb ran MiXCR on the multiplex PCR reads and lists one entry per CDR3 protein. The data hold more than 85,000 distinct CDR3 sequences, with about 64% observed a single time. The sequencing input was distant non-tumor lung tissue. Receptors were obtained from a man in his 60s with non-small cell lung cancer. The CDR3 runs from the conserved cysteine through the conserved F or W. A D gene is named only where the DNA matches it firmly. For some rows the clone size is stated as once, few or many, or as a class when expanded; others skip it.

CDR3,DNA,length,size,V,J,D
CSVWGANEQFF,TGCAGTGTTTGGGGGGCCAATGAGCAGTTCTTC,11,.,TRBV29-1,TRBJ2-1,.
CASSLEVRGNRELFF,TGCGCCAGCAGCTTGGAAGTTCGGGGCAACAGGGAGCTATTTTTT,15,.,TRBV5-1,TRBJ2-2,.
CASSTGLAGGASYEQYF,TGTGCCAGCAGCACGGGATTAGCGGGCGGAGCTTCCTACGAGCAGTACTTC,17,.,TRBV11-2,TRBJ2-7,TRBD2
CASSENVGSGETQYF,TGTGCCAGCAGCGAGAACGTGGGATCGGGAGAGACCCAGTACTTC,15,.,TRBV11-2,TRBJ2-5,.
CASKGQGAQETRYF,TGTGCCAGCAAGGGACAGGGGGCACAAGAGACCCGGTACTTC,14,few,TRBV12-3/TRBV12-4,TRBJ2-5,TRBD1
CACSQEKGGVAFF,TGTGCCTGCAGCCAAGAAAAGGGAGGTGTAGCCTTCTTT,13,.,TRBV4-2,TRBJ1-1,.
CASSLGRGPNQPQHF,TGTGCCAGCAGTTTGGGCAGGGGGCCCAATCAGCCCCAGCATTTT,15,many,TRBV28,TRBJ1-5,TRBD1
CASSPEVLTGELFF,TGTGCCAGTAGCCCCGAGGTGCTCACCGGGGAGCTTTTTTTT,14,.,TRBV11-3,TRBJ2-2,.
CACSEAPGGLNTEAFF,TGTGCCTGCAGTGAAGCGCCAGGGGGGTTGAACACTGAAGCTTTCTTT,16,once,TRBV6-1,TRBJ1-1,TRBD1
CASSLTSVIGETQYF,TGTGCCAGCAGCTTAACCAGCGTTATCGGCGAGACCCAGTACTTC,15,many,TRBV13,TRBJ2-5,.
CASSLVAADTETFF,TGTGCCAGCAGTTTGGTGGCAGCGGACACTGAAACTTTCTTT,14,.,TRBV12-3/TRBV12-4,TRBJ1-1,.
CTSKLSGTLNNEQFF,TGTACCAGTAAACTTAGCGGGACGCTCAACAATGAGCAGTTCTTC,15,.,TRBV11-2,TRBJ2-1,TRBD2
CASGRRQGLEKAFF,TGTGCCAGCGGCAGGAGACAGGGCCTAGAAAAAGCTTTCTTT,14,few,TRBV25-1,TRBJ1-1,TRBD1
CASCSATGTFMQNTGELFF,TGTGCCAGCTGCTCCGCGACAGGAACTTTTATGCAGAACACCGGGGAGCTGTTTTTT,19,.,TRBV28,TRBJ2-2,.
CASSLTGQAHNEQFF,TGCGCCAGCAGCCTAACCGGACAGGCCCACAATGAGCAGTTCTTC,15,.,TRBV5-1,TRBJ2-1,TRBD1
CVSSLAGVQETQYF,TGTGTCAGCAGCTTGGCTGGGGTCCAAGAGACCCAGTACTTC,14,.,TRBV5-8,TRBJ2-5,.
CASSYLWTGGDGYTF,TGTGCCAGCAGTTACCTCTGGACAGGGGGCGATGGCTACACCTTC,15,many,TRBV6-6,TRBJ1-2,TRBD1
CASSEPRSVTDTQYF,TGCGCCAGCAGCGAGCCGAGGAGTGTCACAGATACGCAGTATTTT,15,few,TRBV23-1,TRBJ2-3,.
CSPSPCSQPQHF,TGCAGTCCATCACCCTGTAGTCAGCCCCAGCATTTT,12,.,TRBV29-1,TRBJ1-5,.
CASSPGLGNEKLFF,TGTGCCAGCAGCCCAGGGTTAGGTAATGAAAAACTGTTTTTT,14,many,TRBV6-5,TRBJ1-4,.
CASSYRQAYEQYF,TGTGCCAGCAGTTACCGCCAAGCCTACGAGCAGTACTTC,13,many,TRBV6-5,TRBJ2-7,.
CSANEATQGGMGEQFF,TGCAGCGCTAACGAGGCCACACAGGGTGGCATGGGTGAGCAGTTCTTC,16,large,TRBV29-1,TRBJ2-1,.
CASSPADEQYF,TGTGCCAGCTCACCAGCGGACGAGCAGTACTTC,11,.,TRBV18,TRBJ2-7,.
CACSQERTAYEKLFF,TGTGCCTGTAGCCAAGAAAGGACAGCGTATGAAAAACTGTTTTTT,15,once,TRBV14,TRBJ1-4,.
CASSPGELFF,TGTGCCAGCAGCCCCGGGGAGCTGTTTTTT,10,.,TRBV11-2,TRBJ2-2,.
CAISPRGGTGGTEAFF,TGTGCCATCAGCCCCCGGGGGGGCACCGGGGGCACTGAAGCTTTCTTT,16,many,TRBV10-3,TRBJ1-1,.
CASNVSPSYEQYF,TGTGCCAGCAATGTTTCCCCCTCCTACGAGCAGTATTTC,13,.,TRBV11-1,TRBJ2-7,.
CSVPQGIAYNEQFF,TGCAGCGTCCCCCAGGGGATAGCTTACAATGAGCAGTTCTTC,14,many,TRBV29-1,TRBJ2-1,.
CASSDYDGLSYNEQFF,TGTGCCAGCAGTGATTACGACGGGCTCTCCTACAATGAGCAGTTCTTC,16,many,TRBV6-1,TRBJ2-1,.
CASCLGGTGELFF,TGTGCCAGCTGCTTAGGAGGCACCGGGGAGCTGTTTTTT,13,.,TRBV11-2,TRBJ2-2,.
CASSDSLAGGLTDTRYF,TGCGCCAGCAGTGATTCACTAGCGGGGGGCCTCACAGATACGCGGTATTTT,17,.,TRBV10-1,TRBJ2-3,TRBD2
CSALPTDSGGLNTGELFF,TGCAGTGCTTTGCCCACCGACAGCGGGGGCCTCAATACCGGGGAGCTGTTTTTT,18,.,TRBV20-1,TRBJ2-2,TRBD2
CASSPLSGANTGEPFF,TGTGCCAGCAGTCCCCTGAGCGGCGCGAACACCGGGGAGCCGTTTTTC,16,once,TRBV12-3/TRBV12-4,TRBJ2-2,.
CASGFGTGPYEQHF,TGTGCCAGCGGGTTCGGGACAGGACCCTACGAGCAGCACTTC,14,.,TRBV11-2,TRBJ2-7,TRBD1
CASSWEGLANEQLF,TGTGCCAGCAGCTGGGAAGGACTAGCTAATGAGCAGCTCTTT,14,.,TRBV11-3,TRBJ2-1,TRBD2